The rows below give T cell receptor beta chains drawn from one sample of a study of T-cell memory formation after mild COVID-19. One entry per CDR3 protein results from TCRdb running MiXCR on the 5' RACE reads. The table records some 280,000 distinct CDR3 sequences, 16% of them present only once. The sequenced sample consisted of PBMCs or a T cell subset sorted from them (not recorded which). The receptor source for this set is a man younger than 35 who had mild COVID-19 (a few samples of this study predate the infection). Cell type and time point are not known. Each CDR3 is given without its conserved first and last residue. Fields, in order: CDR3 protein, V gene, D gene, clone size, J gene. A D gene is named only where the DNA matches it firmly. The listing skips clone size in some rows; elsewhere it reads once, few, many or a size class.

ASSWQEPQH | TRBV6-1 | NA | NA | TRBJ1-5
ASSWPDRGNTEAF | TRBV5-1 | TRBD1 | once | TRBJ1-1
ASSVEVRGSTDTQY | TRBV9 | TRBD2 | NA | TRBJ2-3
ASSLVAGDQPQH | TRBV7-8 | NA | NA | TRBJ1-5
ASSEGIYSTDTQY | TRBV5-1 | NA | few | TRBJ2-3
ASSLGGYTDTQY | TRBV7-2 | NA | many | TRBJ2-3
ASSRKGGEDIQY | TRBV13 | NA | NA | TRBJ2-4
AISESFWASSYNEQF | TRBV10-3 | NA | NA | TRBJ2-1
ASSMGQQETQY | TRBV9 | TRBD1 | NA | TRBJ2-5
SGTSGTGQPQH | TRBV20-1 | NA | NA | TRBJ1-5
ASSYHTGGNQPQH | TRBV6-6 | TRBD1 | NA | TRBJ1-5
ATSRDRGQGAEQF | TRBV15 | TRBD1 | NA | TRBJ2-1
ASLKGRLANNEQF | TRBV12-3/TRBV12-4 | NA | NA | TRBJ2-1
ASSLAGYYNEQF | TRBV5-1 | NA | few | TRBJ2-1
ASSPRPLDTQY | TRBV18 | NA | NA | TRBJ2-3
ASSQERGLSSGANVLT | TRBV4-1 | NA | few | TRBJ2-6
ASSTNRGKGNQPQH | TRBV6-6 | TRBD1 | NA | TRBJ1-5
ASSTITNTNTGELF | TRBV19 | NA | many | TRBJ2-2
ATSRGTGGMNTQY | TRBV15 | TRBD1 | NA | TRBJ2-3
ASSIARQGNTEAF | TRBV19 | TRBD1 | few | TRBJ1-1
ASSPDSAYNEQF | TRBV6-6 | NA | NA | TRBJ2-1
ASSDPGAHSYNEQF | TRBV9 | NA | few | TRBJ2-1
ASSQDNTNTEAF | TRBV3-1 | NA | NA | TRBJ1-1
ASSPRWWGGNEQF | TRBV4-1 | NA | NA | TRBJ2-1
ASSRTTTSVGEQF | TRBV4-3 | TRBD2 | few | TRBJ2-1
ASSSPVTSGQETQY | TRBV12-3/TRBV12-4 | TRBD2 | many | TRBJ2-5
ASSAGQAPSNQPQH | TRBV28 | NA | NA | TRBJ1-5
ASSAGTRSKGYT | TRBV12-3/TRBV12-4 | NA | few | TRBJ1-2
SARDFQYQETQY | TRBV20-1 | NA | few | TRBJ2-5